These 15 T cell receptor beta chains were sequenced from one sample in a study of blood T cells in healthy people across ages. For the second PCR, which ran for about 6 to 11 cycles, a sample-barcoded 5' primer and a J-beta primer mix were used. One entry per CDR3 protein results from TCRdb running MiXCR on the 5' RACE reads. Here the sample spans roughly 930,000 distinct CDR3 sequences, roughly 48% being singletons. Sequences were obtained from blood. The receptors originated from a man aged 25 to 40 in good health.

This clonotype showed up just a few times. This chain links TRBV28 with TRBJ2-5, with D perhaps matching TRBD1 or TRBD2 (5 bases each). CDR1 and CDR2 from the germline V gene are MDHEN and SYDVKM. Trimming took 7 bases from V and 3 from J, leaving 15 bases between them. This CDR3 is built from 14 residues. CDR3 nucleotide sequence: TGTGCCAGCAACCCGGGACCGAAAAAAGAGACCCAGTACTTC. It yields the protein CASNPGPKKETQYF.

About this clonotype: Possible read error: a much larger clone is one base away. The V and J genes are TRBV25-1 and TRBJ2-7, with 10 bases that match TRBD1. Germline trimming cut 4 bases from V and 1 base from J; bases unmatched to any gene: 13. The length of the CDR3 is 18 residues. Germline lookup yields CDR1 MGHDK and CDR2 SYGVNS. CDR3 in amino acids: CASSVPGQGGDDSYEQYF. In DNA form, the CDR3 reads TGTGCCAGCAGTGTACCAGGACAGGGGGGGGATGATTCCTACGAGCAGTACTTC.

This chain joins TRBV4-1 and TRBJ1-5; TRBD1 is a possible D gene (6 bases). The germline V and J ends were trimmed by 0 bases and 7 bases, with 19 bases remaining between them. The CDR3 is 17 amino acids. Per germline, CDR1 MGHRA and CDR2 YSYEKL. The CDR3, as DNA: TGCGCCAGCAGCCAAGATCGGGGACAAGGCCTAGGACAGCCCCAGCATTTT. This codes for CASSQDRGQGLGQPQHF.

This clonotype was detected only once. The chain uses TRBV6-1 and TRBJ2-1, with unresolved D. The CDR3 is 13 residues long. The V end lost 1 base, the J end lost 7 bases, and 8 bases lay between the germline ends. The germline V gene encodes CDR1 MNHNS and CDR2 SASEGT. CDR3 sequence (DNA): TGTGCCAGCAGTGAAGTGGGGTTGAATGAGCAGTTCTTC. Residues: CASSEVGLNEQFF.

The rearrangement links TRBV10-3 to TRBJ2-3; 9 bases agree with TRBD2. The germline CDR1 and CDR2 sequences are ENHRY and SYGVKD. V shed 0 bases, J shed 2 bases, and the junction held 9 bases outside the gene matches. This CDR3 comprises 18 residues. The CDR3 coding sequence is TGTGCCATCAGTGAGTCAAGCGGGGGGATAACCAACACAGATACGCAGTATTTT. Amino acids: CAISESSGGITNTDTQYF.

CDR3 loop: CSARIGGRTDTQYF. CDR3 coding DNA: TGCAGTGCTAGAATTGGGGGACGCACAGATACGCAGTATTTT. The chain combines TRBV20-1 with TRBJ2-3, with D perhaps given as TRBD1 or TRBD2 (5 bases each). The ends were cut back, 2 bases at V and 1 base at J, with 10 bases in the middle. CDR3 length: 14 residues. Per the germline V gene, CDR1 is DFQATT and CDR2 is SNEGSKA (reference sequence).

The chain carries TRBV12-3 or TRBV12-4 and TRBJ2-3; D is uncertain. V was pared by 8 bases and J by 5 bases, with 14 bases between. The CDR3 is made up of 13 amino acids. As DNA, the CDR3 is TGTGCCAGCGCCTTGTTTGCTGGAGATACGCAGTATTTT. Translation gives CASALFAGDTQYF.

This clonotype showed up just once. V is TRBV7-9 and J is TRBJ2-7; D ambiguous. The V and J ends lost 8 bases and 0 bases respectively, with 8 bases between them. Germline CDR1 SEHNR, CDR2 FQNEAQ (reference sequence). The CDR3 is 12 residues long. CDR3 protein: CASDADSYEQYF. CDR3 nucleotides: TGTGCCAGCGACGCGGACTCCTACGAGCAGTACTTC.

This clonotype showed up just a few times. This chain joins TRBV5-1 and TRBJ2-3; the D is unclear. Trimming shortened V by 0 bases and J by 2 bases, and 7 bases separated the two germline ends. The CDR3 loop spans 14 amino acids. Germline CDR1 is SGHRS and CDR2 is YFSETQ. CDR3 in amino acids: CASSLATDTDTQYF. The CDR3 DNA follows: TGCGCCAGCAGCTTGGCTACTGACACAGATACGCAGTATTTT.

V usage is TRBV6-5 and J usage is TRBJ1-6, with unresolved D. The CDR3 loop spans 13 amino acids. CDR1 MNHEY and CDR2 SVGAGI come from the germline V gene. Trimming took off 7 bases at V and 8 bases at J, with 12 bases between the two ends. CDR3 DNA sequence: TGTGCCAGCACTAGGGATGAGCATTCACCCCTCCACTTT. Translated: CASTRDEHSPLHF.

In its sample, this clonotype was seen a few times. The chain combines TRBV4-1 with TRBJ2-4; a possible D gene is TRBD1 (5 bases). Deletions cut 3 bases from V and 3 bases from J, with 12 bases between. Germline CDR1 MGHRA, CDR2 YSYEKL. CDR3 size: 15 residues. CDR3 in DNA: TGCGCCAGCAGCCAGGTTCAGGGAAGCAAAAACATTCAGTACTTC. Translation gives CASSQVQGSKNIQYF.

The DNA of the CDR3 is TGCAGTGCTAGAGGGGGACAGGGCTATGGCTACACCTTC. Residues: CSARGGQGYGYTF. This chain joins TRBV20-1 and TRBJ1-2, with 9 nucleotides matching TRBD1. The CDR3 is 13 amino acids. The V segment lost 1 base and the J segment 4 bases; nucleotides outside the gene matches: 1. Germline assignment: CDR1 DFQATT and CDR2 SNEGSKA (reference sequence).

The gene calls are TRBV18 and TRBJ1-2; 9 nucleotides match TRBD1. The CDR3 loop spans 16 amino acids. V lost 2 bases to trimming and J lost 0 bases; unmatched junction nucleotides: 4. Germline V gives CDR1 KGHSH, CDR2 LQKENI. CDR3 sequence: CASSPATGGSNYGYTF. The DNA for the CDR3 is TGTGCCAGCTCACCAGCGACAGGGGGGTCTAACTATGGCTACACCTTC. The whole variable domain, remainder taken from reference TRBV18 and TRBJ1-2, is NAGVMQNPRHLVRRRGQEARLRCSPMKGHSHVYWYRQLPEEGLKFMVYLQKENIIDESGMPKERFSAEFPKEGPSILRIQQVVRGDSAAYFCASSPATGGSNYGYTFGSGTRLTVV.

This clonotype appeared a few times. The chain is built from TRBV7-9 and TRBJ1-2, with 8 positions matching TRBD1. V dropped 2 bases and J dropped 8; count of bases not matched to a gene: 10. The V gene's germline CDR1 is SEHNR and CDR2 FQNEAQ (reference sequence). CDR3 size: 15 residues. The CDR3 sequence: CASSLSGTGGWGYTF. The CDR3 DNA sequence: TGTGCCAGCAGCTTATCCGGGACAGGCGGTTGGGGCTACACCTTC.

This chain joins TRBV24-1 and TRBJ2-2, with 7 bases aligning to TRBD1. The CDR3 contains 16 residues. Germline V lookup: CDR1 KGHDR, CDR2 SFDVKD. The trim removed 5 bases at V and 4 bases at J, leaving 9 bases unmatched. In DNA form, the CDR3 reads TGTGCCACCAGTGGTAGGGACAGCGGATTCACCGGGGAGCTGTTTTTT. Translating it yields CATSGRDSGFTGELFF.